These T cell receptor beta chains were read from a single sample in a study of early T cells in non-severe SARS-CoV-2 infection. Each CDR3 protein is one row after TCRdb ran MiXCR on the 5' RACE reads. The sample lists 70,000 to 95,000 distinct CDR3 sequences; 8.5% to 10% were seen once. The specimen was whole blood. These receptors were taken from an adult who was a healthcare worker with PCR-confirmed SARS-CoV-2 infection or an uninfected control (not recorded which). CDR3s include the opening cysteine and the closing phenylalanine or tryptophan. A D gene is named only where the DNA matches it firmly. Clone size is given for some rows only: seen once, a few or many times, or a class if the clone is expanded.

v_call: TRBV7-8
d_call: TRBD2
j_call: TRBJ2-3
clone_size: few
cdr3_aa: CASSGGVRTDTQYF
cdr3_nt: TGTGCCAGCAGTGGGGGGGTTCGCACAGATACGCAGTATTTT

v_call: TRBV6-1
d_call: -
j_call: TRBJ2-2
clone_size: few
cdr3_aa: CASSEAGSGGELFF
cdr3_nt: TGTGCCAGCAGTGAAGCGGGGTCCGGGGGGGAGCTGTTTTTT

v_call: TRBV27
d_call: TRBD1
j_call: TRBJ2-3
clone_size: -
cdr3_aa: CASSLGSGGPDTQYF
cdr3_nt: TGTGCCAGCAGTTTGGGGTCAGGGGGCCCAGATACGCAGTATTTT

v_call: TRBV10-3
d_call: -
j_call: TRBJ2-7
clone_size: many
cdr3_aa: CAITRNPRRDEQYF
cdr3_nt: TGTGCCATCACTCGAAACCCCCGACGGGACGAGCAGTACTTC

v_call: TRBV4-2
d_call: TRBD1
j_call: TRBJ1-4
clone_size: many
cdr3_aa: CASSPETGLGLFF
cdr3_nt: TGTGCCAGCAGCCCCGAGACAGGGCTTGGGCTGTTTTTT

v_call: TRBV9
d_call: -
j_call: TRBJ1-4
clone_size: -
cdr3_aa: CASSAGVTTNEKLFF
cdr3_nt: TGTGCCAGCAGCGCCGGAGTAACAACTAATGAAAAACTGTTTTTT

v_call: TRBV12-3/TRBV12-4
d_call: -
j_call: TRBJ2-7
clone_size: many
cdr3_aa: CASSLRGATYEQYF
cdr3_nt: TGTGCCAGCAGTTTGAGGGGAGCCACCTACGAGCAGTACTTC

v_call: TRBV18
d_call: -
j_call: TRBJ2-2
clone_size: -
cdr3_aa: CASSPVTGELFF
cdr3_nt: TGTGCCAGCTCACCAGTCACCGGGGAGCTGTTTTTT

v_call: TRBV20-1
d_call: -
j_call: TRBJ2-3
clone_size: many
cdr3_aa: CSPSRGVGDTQYF
cdr3_nt: TGCAGCCCTTCCAGGGGAGTAGGAGATACGCAGTATTTT

v_call: TRBV27
d_call: -
j_call: TRBJ1-1
clone_size: many
cdr3_aa: CASTGTENTEAFF
cdr3_nt: TGTGCCAGCACCGGGACCGAGAACACTGAAGCTTTCTTT

v_call: TRBV4-1
d_call: TRBD1
j_call: TRBJ2-1
clone_size: many
cdr3_aa: CASSHLGQGYNEQFF
cdr3_nt: TGCGCCAGCAGCCACCTTGGACAGGGCTACAATGAGCAGTTCTTC

v_call: TRBV7-9
d_call: -
j_call: TRBJ2-3
clone_size: many
cdr3_aa: CASSLKDTQYF
cdr3_nt: TGTGCCAGCAGCCTCAAAGATACGCAGTATTTT

v_call: TRBV18
d_call: -
j_call: TRBJ2-2
clone_size: few
cdr3_aa: CASSPPHTGEMFF
cdr3_nt: TGTGCCAGCTCACCACCGCACACCGGGGAGATGTTTTTT

v_call: TRBV6-5
d_call: -
j_call: TRBJ1-6
clone_size: few
cdr3_aa: CATSRQAVGSPLHF
cdr3_nt: TGTGCCACCTCTCGGCAGGCTGTAGGATCACCCCTCCACTTT

v_call: TRBV21-1
d_call: -
j_call: TRBJ1-6
clone_size: -
cdr3_aa: CASSKETSRAYNSPLHF
cdr3_nt: TGTGCCAGCAGCAAAGAGACGTCCAGGGCCTATAATTCACCCCTCCACTTT

v_call: TRBV28
d_call: -
j_call: TRBJ2-7
clone_size: -
cdr3_aa: CASSLFAEQYF
cdr3_nt: TGTGCCAGCAGTTTATTCGCGGAGCAGTACTTC

v_call: TRBV4-1
d_call: TRBD2
j_call: TRBJ2-3
clone_size: -
cdr3_aa: CASSQGGGSRTDTQYF
cdr3_nt: TGCGCCAGCAGCCAAGGCGGCGGGAGTAGAACAGATACGCAGTATTTT

v_call: TRBV30
d_call: TRBD2
j_call: TRBJ2-1
clone_size: -
cdr3_aa: CAWSEFGGTSGTNEQFF
cdr3_nt: TGTGCCTGGAGTGAGTTTGGCGGTACTAGCGGTACTAATGAGCAGTTCTTC

v_call: TRBV3-1
d_call: -
j_call: TRBJ1-6
clone_size: many
cdr3_aa: CASSQGWGYNSPLHF
cdr3_nt: TGTGCCAGCAGCCAAGGCTGGGGGTATAATTCACCCCTCCACTTT

v_call: TRBV28
d_call: -
j_call: TRBJ1-1
clone_size: -
cdr3_aa: CASSMGMATEAFF
cdr3_nt: TGTGCCAGCAGTATGGGGATGGCCACTGAAGCTTTCTTT

v_call: TRBV7-6
d_call: TRBD1
j_call: TRBJ2-7
clone_size: many
cdr3_aa: CASSLAEGQGYEQYF
cdr3_nt: TGTGCCAGCAGCTTAGCAGAGGGACAGGGGTACGAGCAGTACTTC

v_call: TRBV11-2
d_call: -
j_call: TRBJ2-3
clone_size: few
cdr3_aa: CASSREWHTDTQYF
cdr3_nt: TGTGCCAGCAGCAGGGAGTGGCACACAGATACGCAGTATTTT

v_call: TRBV30
d_call: TRBD1
j_call: TRBJ2-7
clone_size: many
cdr3_aa: CALDRGPWDEQYF
cdr3_nt: TGTGCCTTGGACAGGGGGCCTTGGGACGAGCAGTACTTC

v_call: TRBV28
d_call: -
j_call: TRBJ2-1
clone_size: few
cdr3_aa: CASSFLFSRNEQFF
cdr3_nt: TGTGCCAGCAGTTTCCTTTTCAGTAGGAATGAGCAGTTCTTC

v_call: TRBV5-1
d_call: -
j_call: TRBJ2-5
clone_size: many
cdr3_aa: CASSLDNLPAETQYF
cdr3_nt: TGCGCCAGCAGCTTGGACAACTTGCCCGCAGAGACCCAGTACTTC

v_call: TRBV6-2/TRBV6-3
d_call: -
j_call: TRBJ1-3
clone_size: few
cdr3_aa: CASSPQGNTIYF
cdr3_nt: TGTGCCAGCAGTCCCCAGGGAAACACCATATATTTT

v_call: TRBV18
d_call: TRBD2
j_call: TRBJ2-1
clone_size: few
cdr3_aa: CASSPGTSRSYNEQFF
cdr3_nt: TGTGCCAGCTCACCCGGGACTAGCCGCTCCTACAATGAGCAGTTCTTC

v_call: TRBV7-8
d_call: -
j_call: TRBJ2-7
clone_size: many
cdr3_aa: CASSLALKGRSYEQYF
cdr3_nt: TGTGCCAGCAGCTTAGCGCTTAAGGGACGGTCCTACGAGCAGTACTTC

v_call: TRBV7-2
d_call: -
j_call: TRBJ2-3
clone_size: few
cdr3_aa: CASSLVQVDTQYF
cdr3_nt: TGTGCCAGCAGCTTAGTCCAGGTTGATACGCAGTATTTT

v_call: TRBV9
d_call: TRBD2
j_call: TRBJ2-1
clone_size: -
cdr3_aa: CASSSSPLAGVGPNEQFF
cdr3_nt: TGTGCCAGCAGCTCAAGCCCGCTAGCGGGAGTGGGGCCCAATGAGCAGTTCTTC

v_call: TRBV5-1
d_call: -
j_call: TRBJ2-1
clone_size: few
cdr3_aa: CASSLSPSDNEQFF
cdr3_nt: TGCGCCAGCAGCTTGTCTCCGTCCGACAATGAGCAGTTCTTC

v_call: TRBV6-5
d_call: TRBD2
j_call: TRBJ2-1
clone_size: few
cdr3_aa: CASRSPSGAYNEQFF
cdr3_nt: TGTGCCAGCAGGTCACCTAGCGGGGCCTACAATGAGCAGTTCTTC

v_call: TRBV20-1
d_call: -
j_call: TRBJ2-4
clone_size: -
cdr3_aa: CSARKHRTSAIAKNIQYF
cdr3_nt: TGCAGTGCTAGAAAACATAGGACGAGCGCGATAGCCAAAAACATTCAGTACTTC

v_call: TRBV18
d_call: -
j_call: TRBJ1-5
clone_size: few
cdr3_aa: CASSPAGYSNQPQNF
cdr3_nt: TGTGCCAGCTCACCTGCGGGGTATAGCAATCAGCCCCAGAATTTT

v_call: TRBV24-1
d_call: TRBD2
j_call: TRBJ2-1
clone_size: few
cdr3_aa: CATSDRSGLAIYNEQFF
cdr3_nt: TGTGCCACCAGTGATCGTTCGGGACTAGCGATATACAATGAGCAGTTCTTC

v_call: TRBV3-1
d_call: TRBD1
j_call: TRBJ2-4
clone_size: many
cdr3_aa: CASSPMTGPGNIQYF
cdr3_nt: TGTGCCAGCAGCCCTATGACAGGGCCGGGTAACATTCAGTACTTC

v_call: TRBV27
d_call: TRBD2
j_call: TRBJ2-7
clone_size: many
cdr3_aa: CASSPTTSATTYEQYF
cdr3_nt: TGTGCCAGCAGTCCAACGACTAGCGCGACTACCTACGAGCAGTACTTC

v_call: TRBV7-3
d_call: -
j_call: TRBJ2-3
clone_size: few
cdr3_aa: CASSRMGGGTDTQYF
cdr3_nt: TGTGCCAGCAGCCGGATGGGCGGGGGCACAGATACGCAGTATTTT

v_call: TRBV3-1
d_call: TRBD1
j_call: TRBJ2-7
clone_size: many
cdr3_aa: CASSQSPGGFEQYF
cdr3_nt: TGTGCCAGCAGCCAGAGCCCAGGGGGCTTCGAGCAGTACTTC

v_call: TRBV5-1
d_call: -
j_call: TRBJ1-1
clone_size: many
cdr3_aa: CASSLRGPPPNTEAFF
cdr3_nt: TGCGCCAGCAGCTTGCGGGGTCCGCCCCCGAACACTGAAGCTTTCTTT

v_call: TRBV27
d_call: TRBD2
j_call: TRBJ2-5
clone_size: many
cdr3_aa: CASRLAGGRTQYF
cdr3_nt: TGTGCCAGCAGACTAGCGGGAGGGAGGACCCAGTACTTC

v_call: TRBV2
d_call: -
j_call: TRBJ1-2
clone_size: many
cdr3_aa: CASSGLQNGYTF
cdr3_nt: TGTGCCAGCAGTGGCCTACAAAATGGCTACACCTTC

v_call: TRBV4-1
d_call: -
j_call: TRBJ2-5
clone_size: -
cdr3_aa: CASSLQGLYQETQYF
cdr3_nt: TGCGCCAGCAGCCTCCAGGGGCTTTACCAAGAGACCCAGTACTTC

v_call: TRBV9
d_call: -
j_call: TRBJ2-3
clone_size: many
cdr3_aa: CASSVVATSTDTQYF
cdr3_nt: TGTGCCAGCAGCGTAGTGGCTACTAGCACAGATACGCAGTATTTT

v_call: TRBV6-6
d_call: TRBD1
j_call: TRBJ2-7
clone_size: -
cdr3_aa: CASREWDSSYEQYF
cdr3_nt: TGTGCCAGCAGGGAATGGGACAGCTCCTACGAGCAGTACTTC

v_call: TRBV2
d_call: -
j_call: TRBJ1-1
clone_size: few
cdr3_aa: CARQGGRGSTEAFF
cdr3_nt: TGTGCCAGACAGGGAGGCCGGGGGAGCACTGAAGCTTTCTTT

v_call: TRBV7-8
d_call: TRBD1
j_call: TRBJ1-3
clone_size: few
cdr3_aa: CASSSHTGGSGNTIYF
cdr3_nt: TGTGCCAGCAGTTCGCACACAGGGGGCAGCGGAAACACCATATATTTT

v_call: TRBV4-2
d_call: -
j_call: TRBJ2-2
clone_size: many
cdr3_aa: CASSQGGVSGELFF
cdr3_nt: TGTGCCAGCAGCCAGGGGGGCGTTTCCGGGGAGCTGTTTTTT

v_call: TRBV7-3
d_call: TRBD2
j_call: TRBJ2-2
clone_size: many
cdr3_aa: CASSLSLAGTGELFF
cdr3_nt: TGTGCCAGCAGCTTAAGCCTAGCGGGCACCGGGGAGCTGTTTTTT

v_call: TRBV2
d_call: -
j_call: TRBJ2-7
clone_size: many
cdr3_aa: CASRVDSSYEQYF
cdr3_nt: TGTGCCAGCAGGGTTGACAGCTCCTACGAGCAGTACTTC

v_call: TRBV20-1
d_call: TRBD2
j_call: TRBJ2-7
clone_size: -
cdr3_aa: CSARDGRGNYEQYF
cdr3_nt: TGCAGTGCTAGAGATGGGCGGGGGAACTACGAGCAGTACTTC